Listed here are 5 T cell receptor beta chains from one sample, sequenced in a study of PD-1 blockade in classical Hodgkin lymphoma. The repertoire was sequenced with immunoSEQ multiplex PCR; TCRdb's copy has only in-frame clones and lacks some. The sample shows 75,000 to 100,000 clones, approximately 94% of them seen only once. Time point described: cycle 4 day 1 (C4D1), after less than 7 weeks of nivolumab. Each and every patient relapsed after autologous stem cell transplantation, and patients got differing brentuximab vedotin exposure. The sequences come from peripheral blood mononuclear cells (PBMCs), collected before the fourth cycle of nivolumab. Receptor source: a human donor with classical Hodgkin lymphoma.

V and J are TRBV21-1 and TRBJ2-3. TRBV21-1 is a listed pseudogene. This CDR3 has 16 residues. The CDR3: CASSKGTKGRTDTQYF. CDR3 DNA: TGTGCCAGCAGCAAAGGGACGAAGGGACGCACAGATACGCAGTATTTT.

This chain joins TRBV2 and TRBJ2-1; 9 nucleotides line up with TRBD2. With V trimmed by 4 bases and J by 12 bases, 13 bases remained unmatched. In germline, CDR1 is SNHLY, CDR2 FYNNEI. The CDR3 has 15 residues. CDR3 in amino acids: CASSVASGAASWQFF. In DNA, the CDR3 is TGTGCCAGCAGTGTGGCTAGCGGGGCCGCTAGTTGGCAGTTCTTC.

CDR3: CASGSDPGPRDTIYF. The CDR3 bases are TGTGCCAGTGGATCCGATCCGGGACCAAGGGACACCATATATTTT. The genes are TRBV2 and TRBJ1-3; the D gene is possibly TRBD1 (5 bases). V was trimmed by 9 bases and J by 8 bases, leaving 23 bases between them. Germline V lookup: CDR1 SNHLY, CDR2 FYNNEI. There are 15 residues in the CDR3.

The CDR3 is CASSLDTGTPGYEQYF. CDR3 nucleotides: TGCGCCAGCAGCCTGGACACCGGGACACCGGGCTACGAGCAGTACTTC. The rearrangement joins TRBV5-1 to TRBJ2-5; TRBD1 might be the D (6 bases). Near its end, the DNA agrees better with TRBJ2-7, so the J call may be wrong. The germline CDR1 and CDR2 sequences are SGHRS and YFSETQ. The CDR3 is made up of 16 amino acids.

This clone appeared once. The chain recombines TRBV4-2 with TRBJ1-2; a weak D match, TRBD1 (5 bases). Trimming removed 0 bases from V and 4 bases from J, with 24 bases in between. This CDR3 comprises 19 residues. In germline, CDR1 is LGHNA, CDR2 YNFKEQ. CDR3 region: CASSQDLGGGADILYGYTF. The DNA for the CDR3 is TGTGCCAGCAGCCAAGATCTAGGTGGAGGGGCCGATATTCTCTATGGCTACACCTTC.